The 28 T cell receptor beta chains in this list originate from one sample, sequenced in a study of early T cells in non-severe SARS-CoV-2 infection. TCRdb reanalysed the 5' RACE reads using MiXCR and keeps one entry per CDR3 protein. Of about 55,000 distinct CDR3 sequences listed, under 8.5% were seen once; the top ten hold 5.5% to 7.5%. Here the sequenced sample was whole blood, taken at baseline. These receptors were taken from an adult who was a healthcare worker with PCR-confirmed SARS-CoV-2 infection or an uninfected control (not recorded which).

As concerns this clonotype: One base away lies a much larger clone, so this may be a sequencing read error. The chain carries TRBV18 and TRBJ1-1; TRBD1 matches 9 bases. Per germline, CDR1 KGHSH and CDR2 LQKENI. CDR3 size: 14 residues. The CDR3 spells CASSPDRGWTEAYF. The CDR3 DNA follows: TGTGCCAGCTCACCGGACAGGGGATGGACTGAAGCTTACTTT. Together with reference TRBV18 and TRBJ1-1, the CDR3 gives the full variable domain: NAGVMQNPRHLVRRRGQEARLRCSPMKGHSHVYWYRQLPEEGLKFMVYLQKENIIDESGMPKERFSAEFPKEGPSILRIQQVVRGDSAAYFCASSPDRGWTEAYFGQGTRLTVV.

Ten or more counts support this clonotype. This chain joins TRBV10-3 and TRBJ1-1; maybe TRBD1 (6 bases). Trimming left V 7 bases short and J 0 bases short, with 18 bases between. The CDR3 contains 16 residues. Germline assignment: CDR1 ENHRY and CDR2 SYGVKD. CDR3 loop: CAITPNPAGVNTEAFF. CDR3 bases: TGTGCCATCACTCCGAATCCAGCAGGGGTGAACACTGAAGCTTTCTTT.

V is TRBV25-1 and J is TRBJ1-1; D is possibly TRBD1 (6 bases). V was trimmed by 8 bases and J by 7 bases, leaving 11 bases between them. Germline CDR1 MGHDK, CDR2 SYGVNS. The CDR3 contains 11 residues. The CDR3 bases are TGTGCCAGCGGGGGGCACCTTGAAGCTTTCTTT. It encodes CASGGHLEAFF.

The table lists this clonotype with many counts. The chain joins TRBV12-3 or TRBV12-4 to TRBJ1-5, with a tentative D call TRBD1 (5 bases). Trimming left V 4 bases short and J 4 bases short, with 14 bases between. This CDR3 spans 15 amino acids. The CDR3 spells CASSSLGEGNQPQHF. The CDR3 coding sequence is TGTGCCAGCAGTTCATTAGGGGAGGGAAATCAGCCCCAGCATTTT.

This clonotype was observed a few times. The V gene is TRBV6-5, the J gene TRBJ2-3; 8 bases are shared with TRBD1. Losses at the gene ends were 10 bases for V and 3 bases for J; bases not matched to a gene: 15. Germline V lookup: CDR1 MNHEY, CDR2 SVGAGI. There are 16 residues in the CDR3. CDR3 DNA sequence: TGTGCCACCAAAATCCATCGGACAGGGAGGACAGATACGCAGTATTTT. Its protein is CATKIHRTGRTDTQYF.

This clonotype was detected ten times or more. The CDR3 protein is CSVRELIYNEQFF. The CDR3 DNA reads as TGCAGCGTGCGGGAATTAATCTACAATGAGCAGTTCTTC. The chain links TRBV29-1 to TRBJ2-1; D may be TRBD2 (6 bases). V shed 6 bases and J shed 3 bases, with 12 bases lying between them. From germline, CDR1 is SQVTM and CDR2 ANQGSEA. The CDR3 runs 13 residues.

V is TRBV20-1 and J is TRBJ1-2, with D possibly matching TRBD1 (5 bases). The CDR3 consists of 13 residues. The V end lost 1 base, the J end lost 4 bases, and 10 bases lay between the germline ends. Germline V gene sequence: CDR1 DFQATT, CDR2 SNEGSKA (reference sequence). CDR3 DNA: TGCAGTGCTAGAGGATTGGGGGGCTATGGCTACACCTTC. It specifies CSARGLGGYGYTF.

The J gene is TRBJ1-3, the V gene TRBV7-9, with D possibly being TRBD1 (5 bases). Trimming stripped 7 bases from V and 3 bases from J, with 13 bases between. CDR3 length: 14 residues. Germline V CDR1 and CDR2: SEHNR, FQNEAQ (reference sequence). CDR3 loop: CASTPPDSGNTIYF. The CDR3 region has the DNA TGTGCCAGCACCCCACCCGACAGTGGAAACACCATATATTTT.

This clonotype has ten or more counts. This chain connects TRBV4-2 to TRBJ2-7; 9 nucleotides match TRBD2. CDR1 and CDR2 from the germline V gene are LGHNA and YNFKEQ. The CDR3 totals 17 residues. The trim removed 0 bases at V and 8 bases at J, leaving 14 bases unmatched. The CDR3 DNA reads TGTGCCAGCAGCCAAGAAGAGGGAGCGGGGGGCAGGGAGAAGCAGTACTTC. This encodes CASSQEEGAGGREKQYF.

The rearrangement links TRBV27 to TRBJ2-1; 8 bases match TRBD1. The ends lost 5 bases at V and 4 bases at J; junction bases unmatched: 7. CDR3 length: 15 residues. Looked up from germline, CDR1 is MNHEY and CDR2 is SMNVEV (reference sequence). The CDR3 bases are TGTGCCAGCAGTGCCCGACAGGGGCTTTACAATGAGCAGTTCTTC. It translates to CASSARQGLYNEQFF.

This clonotype was counted many times. This chain links TRBV19 with TRBJ1-5; the match to TRBD1 covers 8 bases. V was pared by 5 bases and J by 2 bases, with 11 bases of the junction left unmatched. The CDR3 totals 17 residues. Per the germline V gene, CDR1 is LNHDA and CDR2 is SQIVND (reference sequence). As DNA, the CDR3 is TGTGCCAGTAGTCCGGACAGGGACCCTAAGGGCAATCAGCCCCAGCATTTT. It codes for CASSPDRDPKGNQPQHF.

This sequence joins TRBV4-3 and TRBJ1-5; D might be TRBD1 (6 bases). CDR1 is LGHNA and CDR2 is YSLEER in the germline V gene. The CDR3 length is 13 residues. V was trimmed by 6 bases and J by 3 bases, leaving 9 bases between them. The DNA for the CDR3 is TGCGCCAGCAGTACAGGGTTCAATCAGCCCCAGCATTTT. Its translation is CASSTGFNQPQHF.

This clonotype appeared a few times. The V gene is TRBV6-5, the J gene TRBJ1-5; D might be TRBD1 (6 bases). The germline V gene has CDR1 MNHEY and CDR2 SVGAGI. The CDR3 is made up of 15 amino acids. V lost 9 bases to trimming and J lost 0 bases, with 15 bases between them. In nucleotides, the CDR3 is TGTGCCAGTAAAAGGGGGATTCATAGCAATCAGCCCCAGCATTTT. Translating gives CASKRGIHSNQPQHF.

This clonotype has at least ten counts. The chain links TRBV7-6 to TRBJ1-6, with D possibly being TRBD1 (6 bases). Trimming stripped 4 bases from V and 5 bases from J, with 12 bases between. Germline CDR1 is SGHVS and CDR2 is FNYEAQ. The length of the CDR3 is 15 residues. The CDR3 protein is CASSYGTYDNSPLHF. CDR3 bases: TGTGCCAGCAGCTACGGGACATACGATAATTCACCCCTCCACTTT. Variable domain in full (rest from reference TRBV7-6 and TRBJ1-6): GAGVSQSPRYKVTKRGQDVALRCDPISGHVSLYWYRQALGQGPEFLTYFNYEAQQDKSGLPNDRFSAERPEGSISTLTIQRTEQRDSAMYRCASSYGTYDNSPLHFGNGTRLTVT.

This chain uses TRBV7-2 with TRBJ2-5; D not resolved. Trimming removed 5 bases at V and 4 bases at J, with 14 bases between. The V gene's germline CDR1 is SGHTA and CDR2 FQGNSA. This CDR3 is built from 14 residues. CDR3 sequence: CASSPASIGETQYF. The CDR3 nucleotides are TGTGCCAGCAGCCCCGCAAGTATCGGAGAGACCCAGTACTTC.

Only one count was recorded for this clonotype. The CDR3: CASSLASGGAGDTQYF. CDR3 in DNA: TGTGCCAGCAGTTTAGCTAGCGGGGGGGCCGGAGATACGCAGTATTTT. The chain joins TRBV28 to TRBJ2-3; TRBD2 matches 12 bases. The junction had 5 bases not matched to a gene; V was cut back by 2 bases and J by 5 bases. The CDR3 has 16 residues. Germline CDR1 reads MDHEN; CDR2 reads SYDVKM.

The chain joins TRBV29-1 to TRBJ2-2; no reliable D call. The CDR3 is 14 amino acids. Looked up from germline, CDR1 is SQVTM and CDR2 is ANQGSEA. Trimming cost V 4 bases and J 5 bases, with 14 bases left between them. Written as DNA, the CDR3 is TGCAGCGTTGCAATTGACATTGGGACCGGGGAGCTGTTTTTT. This codes for CSVAIDIGTGELFF.

This clonotype was seen repeatedly, ten times or more. The chain combines TRBV5-6 with TRBJ1-2, with 8 bases matching TRBD1. The CDR3 is 17 residues long. Germline loops: CDR1 SGHDT, CDR2 YYEEEE. V shed 4 bases and J 9 bases; nucleotides not matched to a gene: 20. The CDR3 loop reads CASSVVFEDRVAISYTF. Written as DNA, the CDR3 is TGTGCCAGCAGCGTCGTATTCGAGGACAGGGTGGCTATAAGCTACACCTTC.

This clonotype showed up many times. J is TRBJ2-1 and V is TRBV30, with a possible D match to TRBD1 (5 bases). The germline CDR1 and CDR2 sequences are GTSNPN and SVGIG (reference sequence). The CDR3 has 14 residues. V lost 4 bases and J 5 bases, leaving 15 bases between the germline ends. The CDR3 DNA reads TGTGCCTGGACCCCAGGGCTGGCCCACAATGAGCAGTTCTTC. Its translation is CAWTPGLAHNEQFF.

Ten or more counts support this clonotype. The chain carries TRBV29-1 and TRBJ2-3, with D perhaps assigned TRBD1 or TRBD2 (5 bases each). The CDR3 runs to 13 residues. Trimming stripped 7 bases from V and 0 bases from J, with 11 bases between. Germline lookup yields CDR1 SQVTM and CDR2 ANQGSEA. The CDR3 loop reads CSADRDSTDTQYF. Written as DNA, the CDR3 is TGCAGCGCTGACCGGGACAGCACAGATACGCAGTATTTT.

The J gene is TRBJ1-2, the V gene TRBV7-6; 7 bases match TRBD1. This CDR3 spans 17 amino acids. Germline CDR1 and CDR2: SGHVS and FNYEAQ. V lost 0 bases to trimming and J lost 4 bases; unmatched junction nucleotides: 11. This CDR3 is CASSLAATGRISYGYTF. CDR3 coding DNA: TGTGCCAGCAGCTTAGCGGCGACAGGGAGGATAAGCTATGGCTACACCTTC.

This clonotype was counted ten times or more. The chain joins TRBV5-5 to TRBJ2-5, with TRBD1 matching over 10 bases. Germline assignment: CDR1 SGHKS and CDR2 YYEKEE (reference sequence). CDR3 size: 16 residues. The ends lost 1 base at V and 4 bases at J; junction bases unmatched: 7. CDR3 nucleotides: TGTGCCAGCAGCTTGTACGGGACAGGGGATCGAGAGACCCAGTACTTC. This translates into CASSLYGTGDRETQYF.

This clonotype has just a few counts. V gene TRBV5-4 combines with J gene TRBJ2-3; weak D call: TRBD1 (6 bases). Trimming took off 6 bases at V and 5 bases at J, with 16 bases between the two ends. This CDR3 has 14 amino acids. Germline V lookup: CDR1 SGHNT, CDR2 YYREEE (reference sequence). The CDR3 coding sequence is TGTGCCAGCAACCTCGACAGGTACGAAGATACGCAGTATTTT. Translating it yields CASNLDRYEDTQYF. Drawing the rest from reference TRBV5-4 and TRBJ2-3, the complete variable domain is ETGVTQSPTHLIKTRGQQVTLRCSSQSGHNTVSWYQQALGQGPQFIFQYYREEENGRGNFPPRFSGLQFPNYSSELNVNALELDDSALYLCASNLDRYEDTQYFGPGTRLTVL.

The V gene is TRBV18, the J gene TRBJ1-1, with D maybe TRBD1 (5 bases). V gave up 6 bases and J gave up 4 bases, with 21 bases separating them. Looked up from germline, CDR1 is KGHSH and CDR2 is LQKENI. The CDR3 length is 16 residues. CDR3 amino acids: CASSSSGDVGGTEAFF. The CDR3, as DNA: TGTGCCAGCTCTTCTTCCGGTGACGTGGGGGGCACTGAAGCTTTCTTT.

This clonotype was counted between two and nine times. This sequence joins TRBV5-1 and TRBJ2-7; TRBD1 is a possible D gene (6 bases). V lost 9 bases to trimming and J lost 0 bases, with 10 bases between them. The CDR3 extends over 12 amino acids. CDR1 and CDR2 from the germline V gene are SGHRS and YFSETQ. In nucleotides, the CDR3 is TGCGCCACCGCAGGGGACTCCTACGAGCAGTACTTC. Residues: CATAGDSYEQYF.

This clonotype turned up a few times. The genes are TRBV3-1 and TRBJ2-7; unclear D gene. The CDR3 is 14 amino acids. V was trimmed by 2 bases and J by 2 bases, leaving 10 bases between them. Germline V gives CDR1 LGHDT, CDR2 YNNKEL (reference sequence). CDR3 amino acids: CASSQSNPPYEQYF. CDR3 nucleotide sequence: TGTGCCAGCAGCCAAAGTAACCCCCCCTACGAGCAGTACTTC.

Many counts were recorded for this clonotype. The chain couples TRBV5-6 to TRBJ2-1; 8 bases fit TRBD1. J gave up 9 bases and V 0 bases, and 5 bases lay outside the gene matches. Germline-derived CDR1 and CDR2 are SGHDT and YYEEEE. The CDR3 extends over 14 amino acids. For the CDR3, the DNA is TGTGCCAGCAGCTTGGTCAGGGGGCTGGCTGAGCAGTTCTTC. Amino acids: CASSLVRGLAEQFF.

The genes are TRBV5-4 and TRBJ1-4; TRBD1 matches 7 bases. Germline CDR1 SGHNT, CDR2 YYREEE (reference sequence). The V segment lost 1 base and the J segment 3 bases; nucleotides outside the gene matches: 0. This CDR3 has 14 residues. The CDR3 bases are TGTGCCAGCAGCTTGCAGGGGGCTAATGAAAAACTGTTTTTT. Translation: CASSLQGANEKLFF.